This is a list of T cell receptor beta chains from one sample in a study of blood T cells in healthy people across ages. MiXCR was run by TCRdb on the 5' RACE reads, yielding one entry per CDR3 protein. This table holds about a million distinct CDR3 sequences, roughly two fifths found once. The specimen sequenced was blood. Receptors originate from a young man in good health. CDR3s include the opening cysteine and the closing phenylalanine or tryptophan. D genes are given only for firm matches. A clone size is listed for some rows: how often the clone was seen (once, few, many), or a class if it is expanded.

-	TRBV7-8	TRBJ1-6	-	CASSLIGGDPHSPLHF	TGTGCCAGCAGCTTAATAGGAGGGGACCCTCATTCGCCCCTCCACTTT
few	TRBV9	TRBJ2-7	TRBD2	CASSEIAGAPSYEQYF	TGTGCCAGCAGCGAGATAGCGGGGGCCCCCTCCTACGAGCAGTACTTC
-	TRBV7-9	TRBJ2-1	-	CASRPTSRSGEQFF	TGTGCCAGCAGGCCCACTAGCCGTTCGGGTGAGCAGTTCTTC
-	TRBV4-1	TRBJ1-1	-	CASSQEGTLNAEAFF	TGCGCCAGCAGCCAAGAGGGGACACTGAACGCTGAAGCTTTCTTT
few	TRBV20-1	TRBJ1-1	TRBD1	CSARDRGITEAFF	TGCAGTGCTAGAGACAGGGGGATAACCGAAGCTTTCTTT
few	TRBV20-1	TRBJ2-1	TRBD2	CSASPTGTSGYNEQFF	TGCAGTGCTAGTCCCACGGGGACTAGCGGCTACAATGAGCAGTTCTTC
-	TRBV12-3/TRBV12-4	TRBJ1-5	-	CASSIRGFQPQHF	TGTGCCAGCAGCATAAGAGGGTTTCAGCCCCAGCATTTT
-	TRBV5-1	TRBJ1-1	-	CASSSKMNRVRTEAFF	TGCGCCAGCAGTTCAAAGATGAACAGGGTTCGGACTGAAGCTTTCTTT
few	TRBV29-1	TRBJ1-1	TRBD1	CSVGQGAGNTEAFF	TGCAGCGTTGGGCAGGGGGCGGGGAACACTGAAGCTTTCTTT
-	TRBV27	TRBJ1-5	-	CASSSQGWGNQPQHF	TGTGCCAGCAGTTCCCAGGGTTGGGGGAATCAGCCCCAGCATTTT
-	TRBV20-1	TRBJ2-1	TRBD2	CSAPQTSGGAGSSYNEQFF	TGCAGTGCTCCCCAGACTAGCGGGGGGGCCGGGAGTTCCTACAATGAGCAGTTCTTC
once	TRBV6-2/TRBV6-3	TRBJ2-3	-	CASGSSPGTDTQYF	TGTGCCAGCGGATCCAGCCCCGGCACAGATACGCAGTATTTT
few	TRBV6-2/TRBV6-3	TRBJ2-3	TRBD1	CASNTPERTGRPTDTQYF	TGTGCCAGCAACACACCCGAAAGGACAGGAAGGCCGACAGATACGCAGTATTTT
-	TRBV6-6	TRBJ1-1	TRBD1	CASSYLLGTGENTEAFF	TGTGCCAGCAGTTACCTGCTCGGGACAGGGGAAAACACTGAAGCTTTCTTT
-	TRBV4-2	TRBJ2-7	-	CASSQVVGQGGDEQYF	TGTGCCAGCAGCCAAGTTGTAGGGCAGGGAGGCGACGAGCAGTACTTC
few	TRBV7-9	TRBJ1-4	-	CASSPAGEDDEKLFF	TGTGCCAGCAGCCCAGCTGGGGAAGACGATGAAAAACTGTTTTTT
-	TRBV5-1	TRBJ1-6	-	CASSLFGTSDSPLHF	TGCGCCAGCAGCTTGTTCGGGACCTCGGATTCACCCCTCCACTTT
few	TRBV10-3	TRBJ2-1	-	CAISDSGRLVNEQFF	TGTGCCATCAGTGACTCGGGGAGGTTGGTCAATGAGCAGTTCTTC
-	TRBV9	TRBJ2-3	TRBD1	CASSTGAAITDTQYF	TGTGCCAGCAGCACAGGGGCCGCGATCACAGATACGCAGTATTTT
-	TRBV11-2	TRBJ2-7	TRBD1	CASSGSGTGFYNEQYF	TGTGCCAGCAGCGGGTCCGGGACAGGATTTTACAATGAGCAGTACTTC
few	TRBV20-1	TRBJ2-1	-	CSATLQRPYNEQFF	TGCAGTGCTACACTGCAAAGACCATACAATGAGCAGTTCTTC
-	TRBV6-1	TRBJ1-4	-	CASRTVATNEKLFF	TGTGCCAGCAGGACTGTCGCAACTAATGAAAAACTGTTTTTT
-	TRBV28	TRBJ2-1	-	CASNYRNRYNKQFF	TGTGCCAGTAACTACAGGAACCGCTACAATAAGCAGTTCTTC